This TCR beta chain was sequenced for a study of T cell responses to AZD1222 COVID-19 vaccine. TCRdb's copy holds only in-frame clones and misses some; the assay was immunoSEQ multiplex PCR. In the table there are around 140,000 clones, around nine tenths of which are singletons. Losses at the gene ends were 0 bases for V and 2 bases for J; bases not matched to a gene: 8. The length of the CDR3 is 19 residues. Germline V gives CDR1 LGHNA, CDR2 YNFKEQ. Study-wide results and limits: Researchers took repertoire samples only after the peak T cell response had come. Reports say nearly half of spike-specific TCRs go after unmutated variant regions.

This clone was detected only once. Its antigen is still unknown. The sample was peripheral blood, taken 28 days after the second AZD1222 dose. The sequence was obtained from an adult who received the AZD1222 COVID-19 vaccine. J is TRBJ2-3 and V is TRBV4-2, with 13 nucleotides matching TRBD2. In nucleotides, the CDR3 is TGTGCCAGCAGCCAAGATCGGAGGGGACTAGCGGGGATCACAGATACGCAGTATTTT. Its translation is CASSQDRRGLAGITDTQYF.